This TCR beta chain was found in a study of human T cells and chemical hapten exposure. On the study more broadly: Small pooled library volume differences chiefly drove per-sample TCR yield variation. Overall study results and limits: TCRs at high frequency, those above 1 in 1000, did not change with DPC sensitization.

Unique molecular identifiers were attached to individual cDNA molecules during library preparation. The authors' processing: Individual samples carried between 23,224 and 690,600 TCRs, with roughly 95,000 as the median. TCRdb reprocessed the RACE reads with MiXCR, giving one entry per CDR3 protein. TCRdb, rather than the study authors, made the V and J calls. The sample lists roughly 120,000 distinct CDR3 sequences; 9% to 10% were seen once. This clonotype was seen more than once but under ten times. Its antigen is undetermined. Time point in this sample: healthy volunteer bleed at 2 weeks. It was from unfractionated whole blood that total RNA was extracted. This clonotype was obtained from a male donor in good health. Some clones in this sample may be carry-over from other donors' samples. Specimen: whole blood.

CDR3 sequence: CASSLVTSGSWTDTQYF. CDR3 nucleotides: TGTGCCAGCAGCTTGGTTACTAGCGGGAGTTGGACAGATACGCAGTATTTT. This rearrangement joins TRBV5-6 to TRBJ2-3; 11 bases are a match to TRBD2. Germline CDR1 and CDR2: SGHDT and YYEEEE. J gave up 3 bases and V 0 bases, and 6 bases lay outside the gene matches. This CDR3 spans 17 amino acids.